This T cell receptor (beta chain) derives from a study of cytomegalovirus exposure and HLA in healthy donors. Points from the study as a whole: Later work showed greater clonal expansion in HLA-associated TCR beta chains than in equally common others. Most of the TCR beta V segments (in an earlier analysis) were productive either about 90% or about 30% of the time.

Both 60 Vbeta primers and 13 Jbeta primers went into the PCR. The repertoire was sequenced with immunoSEQ multiplex PCR; TCRdb's copy has only in-frame clones and lacks some. The table has 75,000 to 95,000 clones, over 50% seen once; the top ten hold under 5%. The CDR3 runs 13 residues. V gave up 6 bases and J gave up 3 bases; unmatched junction bases: 4. CDR1 is ENHRY and CDR2 is SYGVKD in the germline V gene. On this clone itself: The antigen is not known.

Source material: PBMCs. This rearrangement joins TRBV10-3 to TRBJ2-7, with 8 bases matching TRBD1. The sequence was obtained from a man aged 25 to 40 in good health and CMV-seronegative. CDR3 sequence (DNA): TGTGCCATCAGCCAGGGACAGGACTACGAGCAGTACTTC. Its translation: CAISQGQDYEQYF.